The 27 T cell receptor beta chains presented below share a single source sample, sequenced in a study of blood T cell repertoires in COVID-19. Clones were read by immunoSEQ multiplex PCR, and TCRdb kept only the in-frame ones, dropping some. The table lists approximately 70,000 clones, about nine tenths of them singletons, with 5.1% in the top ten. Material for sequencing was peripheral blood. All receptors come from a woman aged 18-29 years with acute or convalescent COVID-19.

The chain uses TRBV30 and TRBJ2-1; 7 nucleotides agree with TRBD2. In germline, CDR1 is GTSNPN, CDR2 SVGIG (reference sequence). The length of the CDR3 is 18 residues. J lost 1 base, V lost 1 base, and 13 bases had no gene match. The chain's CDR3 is CAWSAPQVIGRSYNEQFF. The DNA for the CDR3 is TGTGCCTGGAGTGCCCCTCAGGTAATCGGGAGGTCCTACAATGAGCAGTTCTTC.

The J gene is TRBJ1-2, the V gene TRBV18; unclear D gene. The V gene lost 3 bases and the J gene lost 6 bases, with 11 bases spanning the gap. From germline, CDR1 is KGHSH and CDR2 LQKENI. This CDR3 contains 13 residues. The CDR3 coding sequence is TGTGCCAGCTCACCCGGAGAGGCTCATGGCTACACCTTC. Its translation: CASSPGEAHGYTF.

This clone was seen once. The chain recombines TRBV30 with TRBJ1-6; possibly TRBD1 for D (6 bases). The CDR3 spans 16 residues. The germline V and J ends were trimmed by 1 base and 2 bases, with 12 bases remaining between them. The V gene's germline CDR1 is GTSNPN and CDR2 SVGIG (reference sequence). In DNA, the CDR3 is TGTGCCTGGAGTGCTACGGGGGGGCCCTATAATTCACCCCTCCACTTT. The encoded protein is CAWSATGGPYNSPLHF.

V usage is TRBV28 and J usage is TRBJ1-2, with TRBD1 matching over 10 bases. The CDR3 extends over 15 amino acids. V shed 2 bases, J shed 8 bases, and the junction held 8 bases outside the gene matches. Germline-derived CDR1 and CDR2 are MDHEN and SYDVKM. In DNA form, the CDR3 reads TGTGCCAGCAGTTTACAACAGACAGGGGGCGACGGCTACACCTTC. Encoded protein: CASSLQQTGGDGYTF.

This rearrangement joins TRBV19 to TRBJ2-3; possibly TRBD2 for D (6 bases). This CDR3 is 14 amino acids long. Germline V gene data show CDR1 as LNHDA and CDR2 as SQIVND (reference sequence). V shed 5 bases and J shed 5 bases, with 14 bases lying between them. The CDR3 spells CASSSREPKDTQYF. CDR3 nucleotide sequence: TGTGCCAGTAGTTCCCGGGAGCCTAAAGATACGCAGTATTTT.

CDR3 nucleotides: TGTGCCAGCAGTGAATGGCAGGACCAAGAGACCCAGTACTTC. The encoded protein is CASSEWQDQETQYF. The V and J genes are TRBV6-1 and TRBJ2-5; D gene uncertain. Trimming shortened V by 2 bases and J by 0 bases, and 7 bases separated the two germline ends. This CDR3 region has 14 residues. Germline CDR1 and CDR2: MNHNS and SASEGT.

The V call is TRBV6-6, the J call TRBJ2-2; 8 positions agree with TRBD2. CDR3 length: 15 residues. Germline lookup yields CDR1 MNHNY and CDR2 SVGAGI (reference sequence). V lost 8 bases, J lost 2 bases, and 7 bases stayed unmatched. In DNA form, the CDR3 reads TGTGCCAGCGGAATAGCGGGATTCAACACCGGGGAGCTGTTTTTT. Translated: CASGIAGFNTGELFF.

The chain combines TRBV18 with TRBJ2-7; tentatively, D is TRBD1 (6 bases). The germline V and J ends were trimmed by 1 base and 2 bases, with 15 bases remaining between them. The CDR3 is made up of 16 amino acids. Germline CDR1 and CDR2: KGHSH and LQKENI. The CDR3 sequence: CASSPRDRRGPYEQYF. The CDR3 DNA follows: TGTGCCAGCTCACCACGTGATCGCAGGGGACCCTACGAGCAGTACTTC. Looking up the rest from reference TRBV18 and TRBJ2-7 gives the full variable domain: NAGVMQNPRHLVRRRGQEARLRCSPMKGHSHVYWYRQLPEEGLKFMVYLQKENIIDESGMPKERFSAEFPKEGPSILRIQQVVRGDSAAYFCASSPRDRRGPYEQYFGPGTRLTVT.

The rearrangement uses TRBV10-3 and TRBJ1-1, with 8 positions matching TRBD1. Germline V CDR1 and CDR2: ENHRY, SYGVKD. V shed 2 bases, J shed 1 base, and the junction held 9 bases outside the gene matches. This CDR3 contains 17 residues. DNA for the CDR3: TGTGCCATCAGTGAGGGCCAGGGGGCCATGGGGAACACTGAAGCTTTCTTT. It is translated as CAISEGQGAMGNTEAFF.

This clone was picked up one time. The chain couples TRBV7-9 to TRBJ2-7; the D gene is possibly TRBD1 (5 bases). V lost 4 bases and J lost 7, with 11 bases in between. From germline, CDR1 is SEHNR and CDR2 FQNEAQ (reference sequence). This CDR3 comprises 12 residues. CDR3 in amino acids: CASSSGPREQYF. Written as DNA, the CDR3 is TGTGCCAGCAGCTCAGGGCCCCGGGAGCAGTACTTC.

CDR3 in DNA: TGTGCCAGCAGCCCCTGGGCCCAGTACAATGAGCAGTTCTTC. Its translation is CASSPWAQYNEQFF. The J gene is TRBJ2-1, the V gene TRBV3-1 (or the pseudogene TRBV3-2), with D hard to call. The V gene's germline CDR1 is LGHDT and CDR2 YNNKEL (reference sequence). This CDR3 contains 14 residues. V was clipped by 4 bases and J by 4 bases, with 11 bases between them.

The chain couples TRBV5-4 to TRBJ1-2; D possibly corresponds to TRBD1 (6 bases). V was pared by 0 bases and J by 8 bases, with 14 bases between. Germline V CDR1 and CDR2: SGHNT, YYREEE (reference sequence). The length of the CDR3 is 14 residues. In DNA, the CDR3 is TGTGCCAGCAGCTTGGAACGGGGGGCTGGCGGCTACACCTTC. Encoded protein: CASSLERGAGGYTF.

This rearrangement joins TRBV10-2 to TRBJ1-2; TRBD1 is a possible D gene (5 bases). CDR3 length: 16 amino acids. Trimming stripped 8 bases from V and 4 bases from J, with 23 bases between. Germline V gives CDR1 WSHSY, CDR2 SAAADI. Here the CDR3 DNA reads TGCGCCAGCGTGGGGATCAGGGAGGGGTCGGGCTATGGCTACACCTTC. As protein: CASVGIREGSGYGYTF.

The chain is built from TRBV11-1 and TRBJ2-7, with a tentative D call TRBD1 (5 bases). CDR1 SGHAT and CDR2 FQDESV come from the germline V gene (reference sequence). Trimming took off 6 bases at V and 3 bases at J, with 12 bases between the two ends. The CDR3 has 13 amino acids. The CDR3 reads CASRKDRGYEQYF. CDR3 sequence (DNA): TGTGCCAGCAGGAAAGATAGGGGCTACGAGCAGTACTTC.

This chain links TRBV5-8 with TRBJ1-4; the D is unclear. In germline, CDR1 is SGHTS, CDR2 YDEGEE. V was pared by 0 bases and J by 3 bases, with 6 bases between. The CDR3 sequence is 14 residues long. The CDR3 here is CASSLGHSNEKLFF. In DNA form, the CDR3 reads TGTGCCAGCAGCTTGGGACATTCTAATGAAAAACTGTTTTTT.

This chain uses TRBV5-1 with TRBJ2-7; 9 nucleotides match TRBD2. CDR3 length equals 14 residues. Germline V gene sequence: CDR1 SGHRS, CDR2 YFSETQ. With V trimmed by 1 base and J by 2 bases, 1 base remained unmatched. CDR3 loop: CASSLSGGTYEQYF. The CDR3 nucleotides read TGCGCCAGCAGCTTGAGCGGGGGGACCTACGAGCAGTACTTC.

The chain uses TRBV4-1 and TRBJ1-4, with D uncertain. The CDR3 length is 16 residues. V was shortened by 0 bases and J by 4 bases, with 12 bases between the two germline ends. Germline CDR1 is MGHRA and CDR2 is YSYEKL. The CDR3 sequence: CASSQESFMNNEKLFF. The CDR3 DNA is TGCGCCAGCAGCCAAGAAAGCTTTATGAATAATGAAAAACTGTTTTTT.

In nucleotides, the CDR3 is TGCAGCGTTGAAAGGCCGGGACAGTTTGGCTACACCTTC. Its translation is CSVERPGQFGYTF. This chain uses TRBV29-1 with TRBJ1-2; TRBD1 matches at 7 bases. V shed 2 bases and J 7 bases; nucleotides not matched to a gene: 7. The CDR3 is 13 residues long. Germline lookup yields CDR1 SQVTM and CDR2 ANQGSEA.

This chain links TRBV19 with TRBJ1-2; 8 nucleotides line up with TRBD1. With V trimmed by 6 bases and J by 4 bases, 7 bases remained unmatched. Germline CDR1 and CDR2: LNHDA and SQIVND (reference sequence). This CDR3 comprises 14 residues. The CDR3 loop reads CASSPRTGIYGYTF. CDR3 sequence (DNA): TGTGCCAGTAGCCCGCGGACAGGGATCTATGGCTACACCTTC.

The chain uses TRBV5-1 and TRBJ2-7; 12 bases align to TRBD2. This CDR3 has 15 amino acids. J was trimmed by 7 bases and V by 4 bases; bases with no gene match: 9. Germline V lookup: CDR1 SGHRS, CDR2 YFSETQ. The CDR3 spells CASSPDPGLAGEQYF. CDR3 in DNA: TGCGCCAGCAGCCCAGACCCGGGACTAGCGGGTGAGCAGTACTTC.

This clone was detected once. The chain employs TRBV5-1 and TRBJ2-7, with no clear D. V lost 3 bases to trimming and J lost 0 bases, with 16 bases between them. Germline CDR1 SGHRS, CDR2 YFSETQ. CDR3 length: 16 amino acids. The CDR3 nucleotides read TGCGCCAGCAGCTCAGACCCTACTGCTAGCTCCTACGAGCAGTACTTC. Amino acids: CASSSDPTASSYEQYF.

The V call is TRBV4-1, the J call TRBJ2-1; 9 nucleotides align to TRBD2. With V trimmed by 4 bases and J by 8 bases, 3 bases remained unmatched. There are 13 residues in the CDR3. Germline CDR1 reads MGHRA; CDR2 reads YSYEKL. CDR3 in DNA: TGCGCCAGCAGCCCAGCGGGGGGACATGAGCAGTTCTTC. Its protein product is CASSPAGGHEQFF.

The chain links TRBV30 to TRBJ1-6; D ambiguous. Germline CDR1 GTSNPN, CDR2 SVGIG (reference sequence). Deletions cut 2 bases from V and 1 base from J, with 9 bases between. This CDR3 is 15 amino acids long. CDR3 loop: CAWSWRDSYNSPLHF. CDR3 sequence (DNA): TGTGCCTGGAGTTGGAGGGATTCCTATAATTCACCCCTCCACTTT.

CDR3 region: CASSQGRGFNSPLHF. For the CDR3, the DNA is TGTGCCAGCAGCCAAGGAAGAGGTTTTAATTCACCCCTCCACTTT. The V call is TRBV4-2, the J call TRBJ1-6; D is undetermined. Looked up from germline, CDR1 is LGHNA and CDR2 is YNFKEQ. The V end was cut by 1 base, the J end by 6 bases, with 10 bases between. The CDR3 is made up of 15 amino acids.

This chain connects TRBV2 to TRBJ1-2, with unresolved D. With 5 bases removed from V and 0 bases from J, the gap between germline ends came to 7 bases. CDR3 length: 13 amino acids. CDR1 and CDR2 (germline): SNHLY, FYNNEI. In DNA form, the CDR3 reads TGTGCCAGCAGTCTTTCCTCTAACTATGGCTACACCTTC. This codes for CASSLSSNYGYTF. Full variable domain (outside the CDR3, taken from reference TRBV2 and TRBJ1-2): EPEVTQTPSHQVTQMGQEVILRCVPISNHLYFYWYRQILGQKVEFLVSFYNNEISEKSEIFDDQFSVERPDGSNFTLKIRSTKLEDSAMYFCASSLSSNYGYTFGSGTRLTVV.

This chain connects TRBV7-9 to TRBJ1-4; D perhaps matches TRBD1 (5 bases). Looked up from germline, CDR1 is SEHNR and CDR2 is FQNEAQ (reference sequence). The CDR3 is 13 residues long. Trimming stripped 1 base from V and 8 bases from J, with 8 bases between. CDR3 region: CASSLGSGEKLFF. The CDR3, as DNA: TGTGCCAGCAGCTTAGGGTCAGGGGAAAAACTGTTTTTT.

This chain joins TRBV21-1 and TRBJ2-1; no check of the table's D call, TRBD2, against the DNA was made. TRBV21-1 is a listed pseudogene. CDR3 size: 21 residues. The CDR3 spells CASSKQGPGTSGPSSYNEQFF. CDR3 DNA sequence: TGTGCCAGCAGCAAACAGGGGCCCGGGACTAGCGGGCCCAGCTCCTACAATGAGCAGTTCTTC.